These 30 T cell receptor beta chains came from one sample sequenced in a study of T cell changes during pregnancy in multiple sclerosis. The assay was immunoSEQ multiplex PCR, and TCRdb's table has in-frame clones only and misses some. The data show around 52,000 clones, about 91% seen once. The sequencing used CD4+ T cells from peripheral blood mononuclear cells, collected in the second trimester of pregnancy. The receptor set was obtained from a female donor with multiple sclerosis, enrolled in a pregnancy study.

The chain has TRBV6-6 and TRBJ1-2; no definite D call. CDR1 and CDR2 (germline): MNHNY, SVGAGI (reference sequence). The CDR3 loop spans 14 amino acids. With 8 bases removed from V and 5 bases from J, the gap between germline ends came to 18 bases. Here the CDR3 DNA reads TGTGCCAGCCGGCTTGAGGGAGTTCTTTATGGCTACACCTTC. This translates into CASRLEGVLYGYTF.

This rearrangement joins TRBV5-6 to TRBJ2-2; 7 nucleotides match TRBD2. Germline V lookup: CDR1 SGHDT, CDR2 YYEEEE. With 2 bases clipped from V and 6 bases from J, the junction kept 1 base outside the gene matches. This CDR3 has 13 residues. The CDR3 sequence: CASSFAGAGELFF. CDR3 coding DNA: TGTGCCAGCAGCTTTGCGGGGGCCGGGGAGCTGTTTTTT.

This rearrangement joins TRBV5-4 to TRBJ2-7, with D possibly TRBD1 on 7 matching bases. CDR3 length: 15 amino acids. Germline lookup yields CDR1 SGHNT and CDR2 YYREEE (reference sequence). The germline V and J ends were trimmed by 4 bases and 3 bases, with 17 bases remaining between them. The DNA of the CDR3 is TGTGCCAGCAGCATTAGACAGGGAGGAGTCTACGAGCAGTACTTC. It is translated as CASSIRQGGVYEQYF.

The V call is TRBV18, the J call TRBJ2-7, with TRBD1 as a possible D gene (5 bases). The V gene lost 6 bases and the J gene lost 2 bases, with 8 bases spanning the gap. In germline, CDR1 is KGHSH, CDR2 LQKENI. CDR3 length: 12 amino acids. CDR3 coding DNA: TGTGCCAGCTCGCCGGACACCTACGAGCAGTACTTC. It translates to CASSPDTYEQYF.

This rearrangement joins TRBV15 to TRBJ2-1; tentatively, D is TRBD2 (5 bases). The CDR3 is 15 residues long. Germline V lookup: CDR1 LNHNV, CDR2 YYDKDF (reference sequence). V dropped 1 base and J dropped 2 bases, with 9 bases sitting between them. CDR3 nucleotides: TGTGCCACCAGCAGAGGTGGGAGTACCTACAATGAGCAGTTCTTC. Residues: CATSRGGSTYNEQFF.

The rearrangement uses TRBV18 and TRBJ1-1; tentatively, D is TRBD1 (5 bases). The CDR3 length is 15 residues. The germline V gene encodes CDR1 KGHSH and CDR2 LQKENI. The V gene lost 3 bases and the J gene lost 1 base, with 12 bases spanning the gap. This CDR3 is CASSPGHDGNTEAFF. For the CDR3, the DNA is TGTGCCAGCTCACCGGGGCATGACGGGAACACTGAAGCTTTCTTT.

The chain couples TRBV7-2 to TRBJ2-1; 7 nucleotides agree with TRBD1. V lost 5 bases to trimming and J lost 1 base; unmatched junction nucleotides: 2. Germline CDR1 SGHTA, CDR2 FQGNSA. CDR3 length: 14 amino acids. The CDR3 sequence: CASSPRGSYNEQFF. CDR3 bases: TGTGCCAGCAGCCCCAGGGGGTCCTACAATGAGCAGTTCTTC.

V and J are TRBV10-3 and TRBJ1-2; D is ambiguous. V was cut by 2 bases and J by 4 bases, with 5 bases left in between. Germline CDR1 and CDR2: ENHRY and SYGVKD. CDR3 length: 12 amino acids. In DNA form, the CDR3 reads TGTGCCATCAGTGAGGTACTCTATGGCTACACCTTC. The encoded protein is CAISEVLYGYTF.

The CDR3 is CASSLINPTGANVLTF. The CDR3 bases are TGTGCCAGTAGTCTCATAAACCCAACAGGGGCCAACGTCCTGACTTTC. This rearrangement joins TRBV19 to TRBJ2-6; D not certain. Germline values: CDR1 LNHDA, CDR2 SQIVND (reference sequence). The CDR3 runs to 16 residues. V was pared by 5 bases and J by 4 bases, with 15 bases between.

V is TRBV29-1 and J is TRBJ1-1; D possibly corresponds to TRBD1 (5 bases). This CDR3 is 13 amino acids long. CDR1 and CDR2 (germline): SQVTM, ANQGSEA. V was shortened by 7 bases and J by 0 bases, with 12 bases between the two germline ends. CDR3 loop: CSAADIVNTEAFF. The CDR3 nucleotides are TGCAGCGCCGCGGACATCGTGAACACTGAAGCTTTCTTT.

The V call is TRBV6-5, the J call TRBJ2-7; D is perhaps TRBD1 (6 bases). The length of the CDR3 is 15 residues. Germline V lookup: CDR1 MNHEY, CDR2 SVGAGI. Trimming stripped 5 bases from V and 5 bases from J, with 19 bases between. The CDR3 protein is CASSPSQGHRDEQYF. The DNA of the CDR3 is TGTGCCAGCAGTCCCTCACAGGGACATCGGGACGAGCAGTACTTC.

V usage is TRBV7-3 and J usage is TRBJ1-3, with D uncertain. The V gene lost 2 bases and the J gene lost 2 bases, with 7 bases spanning the gap. Germline CDR1 reads SGHTA; CDR2 reads FQGTGA. The CDR3 has 14 residues. The CDR3 sequence: CASSLQAAGNTIYF. DNA of the CDR3: TGTGCCAGCAGCTTACAGGCTGCTGGAAACACCATATATTTT.

The chain couples TRBV19 to TRBJ1-5, with 10 bases identical to TRBD1. CDR3 length: 15 residues. V shed 7 bases, J shed 7 bases, and the junction held 10 bases outside the gene matches. The germline V gene encodes CDR1 LNHDA and CDR2 SQIVND (reference sequence). CDR3 protein: CASTTRRQGAQPQHF. CDR3 sequence (DNA): TGTGCCAGTACAACCAGGCGACAGGGGGCACAGCCCCAGCATTTT.

The chain couples TRBV5-4 to TRBJ2-5, with 7 bases matching TRBD1. From germline, CDR1 is SGHNT and CDR2 YYREEE (reference sequence). The CDR3 is 14 amino acids. Trimming removed 0 bases from V and 7 bases from J; junction bases left unmatched: 6. CDR3 in amino acids: CASSLENRGMTQYF. CDR3 DNA: TGTGCCAGCAGCTTGGAAAACAGGGGTATGACCCAGTACTTC.

This clone has a handful of counts. The rearrangement links TRBV6-1 to TRBJ1-5; D is unresolved. Germline CDR1 reads MNHNS; CDR2 reads SASEGT. The CDR3 is made up of 14 amino acids. Trimming stripped 5 bases from V and 1 base from J, with 9 bases between. CDR3 DNA sequence: TGTGCCAGCAGTCCCTCCGGGAGCAATCAGCCCCAGCATTTT. Its protein product is CASSPSGSNQPQHF.

The rearrangement joins TRBV5-1 to TRBJ2-3; TRBD2 aligns across 16 bases. The CDR3 contains 17 residues. The V and J ends lost 4 bases and 4 bases, in that order; junction bases with no gene match: 6. Looked up from germline, CDR1 is SGHRS and CDR2 is YFSETQ. The CDR3 DNA reads TGCGCCAGCAGCCTGGGACTAGCGGGGGGGCCACCAGATACGCAGTATTTT. This translates into CASSLGLAGGPPDTQYF.

J is TRBJ2-6 and V is TRBV27; possibly TRBD2 for D (5 bases). This CDR3 has 15 amino acids. Trimming stripped 5 bases from V and 2 bases from J, with 10 bases between. The V gene's germline CDR1 is MNHEY and CDR2 SMNVEV (reference sequence). CDR3: CASSPPGAGANVLTF. CDR3 nucleotide sequence: TGTGCCAGCAGTCCCCCCGGGGCTGGGGCCAACGTCCTGACTTTC.

This chain connects TRBV18 to TRBJ1-1, with 9 positions matching TRBD1. V lost 7 bases and J lost 0; bases outside the gene matches: 3. The CDR3 has 14 residues. Germline lookup yields CDR1 KGHSH and CDR2 LQKENI. The CDR3 region is CASLGTGMNTEAFF. The CDR3 nucleotides are TGTGCCAGCTTAGGGACAGGGATGAACACTGAAGCTTTCTTT.

V usage is TRBV6-5 and J usage is TRBJ2-7, with 9 positions matching TRBD2. The germline CDR1 and CDR2 sequences are MNHEY and SVGAGI. J was trimmed by 6 bases and V by 0 bases; bases with no gene match: 9. The CDR3 consists of 16 residues. CDR3 residues: CASSYSGAGGFFEQYF. The CDR3 bases are TGTGCCAGCAGTTACTCAGGGGCGGGGGGGTTCTTCGAGCAGTACTTC.

The gene calls are TRBV29-1 and TRBJ1-2; 8 nucleotides line up with TRBD1. The CDR3 contains 15 residues. Germline CDR1 is SQVTM and CDR2 is ANQGSEA. J was trimmed by 1 base and V by 4 bases; bases with no gene match: 8. In DNA, the CDR3 is TGCAGCGTTGTAGGGACAGGTTCCCTTAACTATGGCTACACCTTC. Residues: CSVVGTGSLNYGYTF.

The rearrangement links TRBV11-2 to TRBJ2-2; a weak D match, TRBD1 (6 bases). The V end lost 0 bases, the J end lost 5 bases, and 13 bases lay between the germline ends. From germline, CDR1 is SGHAT and CDR2 FQNNGV. This CDR3 region has 16 residues. The CDR3 reads CASSLDRQVRTGELFF. CDR3 nucleotides: TGTGCCAGCAGCTTAGATCGACAGGTCCGGACCGGGGAGCTGTTTTTT. The full variable domain, in which reference TRBV11-2 and TRBJ2-2 provide the parts outside the CDR3, is EAGVAQSPRYKIIEKRQSVAFWCNPISGHATLYWYQQILGQGPKLLIQFQNNGVVDDSQLPKDRFSAERLKGVDSTLKIQPAKLEDSAVYLCASSLDRQVRTGELFFGEGSRLTVL.

V gene TRBV5-1 combines with J gene TRBJ2-5; 8 bases are shared with TRBD2. Germline-derived CDR1 and CDR2 are SGHRS and YFSETQ. CDR3 length: 16 amino acids. The ends lost 1 base at V and 4 bases at J; junction bases unmatched: 9. CDR3 protein: CASSLIDGGAGETQYF. The CDR3 DNA reads TGCGCCAGCAGCTTGATCGACGGGGGGGCCGGAGAGACCCAGTACTTC.

The gene calls are TRBV30 and TRBJ1-4; D not certain. The CDR3 has 14 amino acids. Germline CDR1 GTSNPN, CDR2 SVGIG (reference sequence). Trimming left V 2 bases short and J 6 bases short, with 13 bases between. CDR3 DNA sequence: TGTGCCTGGAGTTGGAGGGATAACTATGAAAAACTGTTTTTT. Translating it yields CAWSWRDNYEKLFF.

The chain uses TRBV11-2 and TRBJ1-1, with D perhaps matching TRBD1 (6 bases). The CDR3 is 16 residues long. The V end lost 1 base, the J end lost 0 bases, and 12 bases lay between the germline ends. Germline lookup yields CDR1 SGHAT and CDR2 FQNNGV. The chain's CDR3 is CASSLARGGLNTEAFF. The CDR3 DNA sequence: TGTGCCAGCAGCTTAGCTCGGGGGGGCCTGAACACTGAAGCTTTCTTT.

This chain connects TRBV7-3 to TRBJ1-6, with a weak D call TRBD1 (5 bases). The CDR3 consists of 16 residues. Germline V gene data show CDR1 as SGHTA and CDR2 as FQGTGA. With 1 base removed from V and 10 bases from J, the gap between germline ends came to 17 bases. CDR3 sequence reads: CASSLRGEAFGSPLHF. CDR3 in DNA: TGTGCCAGCAGCTTAAGGGGGGAGGCGTTCGGATCACCCCTCCACTTT.

The V gene is TRBV18, the J gene TRBJ2-5; no definite D call. Trimming cost V 1 base and J 1 base, with 16 bases left between them. This CDR3 has 17 amino acids. Germline loops: CDR1 KGHSH, CDR2 LQKENI. The CDR3 is CASSPLKSGSVQETQYF. DNA for the CDR3: TGTGCCAGCTCACCACTTAAGTCGGGTTCAGTCCAAGAGACCCAGTACTTC.

The V and J genes are TRBV2 and TRBJ2-3; D is ambiguous. The germline V gene encodes CDR1 SNHLY and CDR2 FYNNEI. V lost 4 bases and J lost 0, with 8 bases in between. This CDR3 spans 14 amino acids. The CDR3 DNA follows: TGTGCCAGCAGTGTTGGTACTAGCACAGATACGCAGTATTTT. Amino acids: CASSVGTSTDTQYF.

The rearrangement links TRBV19 to TRBJ2-2, with unresolved D. Germline V gene data show CDR1 as LNHDA and CDR2 as SQIVND (reference sequence). V was clipped by 6 bases and J by 0 bases, with 11 bases between them. The CDR3 covers 15 residues. CDR3 sequence: CASRLGYSNTGELFF. DNA for the CDR3: TGTGCCAGTAGACTGGGCTATTCGAACACCGGGGAGCTGTTTTTT.

The chain links TRBV6-5 to TRBJ1-6; D is ambiguous. Germline-derived CDR1 and CDR2 are MNHEY and SVGAGI. The V end lost 6 bases, the J end lost 11 bases, and 17 bases lay between the germline ends. The CDR3 sequence is 14 residues long. The CDR3 DNA sequence: TGTGCCAGCAGAACGGACTTTCAGGAGGCACCCCTCCACTTT. Its translation: CASRTDFQEAPLHF.

The J gene is TRBJ2-5, the V gene TRBV5-1; 10 nucleotides align to TRBD2. J lost 5 bases, V lost 3 bases, and 10 bases had no gene match. CDR1 and CDR2 (germline): SGHRS, YFSETQ. The CDR3 is 16 residues long. CDR3 sequence reads: CASSYREAGGGETQYF. In DNA form, the CDR3 reads TGCGCCAGCAGCTACCGAGAAGCGGGAGGGGGGGAGACCCAGTACTTC.